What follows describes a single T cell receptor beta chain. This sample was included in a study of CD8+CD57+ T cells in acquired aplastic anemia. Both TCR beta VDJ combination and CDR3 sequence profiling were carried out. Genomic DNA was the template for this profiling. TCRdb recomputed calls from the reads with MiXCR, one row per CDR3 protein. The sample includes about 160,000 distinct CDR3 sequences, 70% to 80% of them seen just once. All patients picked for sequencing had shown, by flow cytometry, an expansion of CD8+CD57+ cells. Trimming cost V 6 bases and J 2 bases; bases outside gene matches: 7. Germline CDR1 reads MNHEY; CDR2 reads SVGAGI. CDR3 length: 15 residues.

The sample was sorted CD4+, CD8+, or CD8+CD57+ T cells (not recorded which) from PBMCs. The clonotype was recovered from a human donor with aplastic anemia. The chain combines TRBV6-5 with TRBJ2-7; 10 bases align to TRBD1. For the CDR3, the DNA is TGTGCCAGCAGAAATGGACAGGGGGAGGCCTACGAGCAGTACTTC. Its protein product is CASRNGQGEAYEQYF.